This TCR beta chain was sequenced for a study of T-cell memory formation after mild COVID-19. Looking at the study overall: TCR clusters showed largely donor specificity. Notes on the study in general: Among CD4+ contracting clones, most were CM and EM, and CD8+ ones EMRA.

TCRdb re-derived calls from the 5' RACE reads in MiXCR, one entry per CDR3 protein. The table records under 200,000 distinct CDR3 sequences, roughly 10% of them present only once. The CDR3 has 13 amino acids. The V end was cut by 4 bases, the J end by 4 bases, with 8 bases between. Germline CDR1 and CDR2: SGDLS and YYNGEE. In its sample, this clonotype was seen many times. Its antigen is currently unknown. The origin of this receptor is a man between 18 and 29 years old who had mild COVID-19 (a few samples of this study predate the infection). Cell type and time point are not known. V is TRBV9 and J is TRBJ2-2; D ambiguous. The source material was PBMCs or a T cell subset sorted from them (not recorded which). The DNA of the CDR3 is TGTGCCAGCAGCTCTCGAGCCACCGGGGAGCTGTTTTTT. It specifies CASSSRATGELFF.